This is a list of T cell receptor beta chains from one sample in a study of Graves' ophthalmopathy and Graves' hyperthyroidism. TCRdb itself ran the multiplex PCR reads through MiXCR, one entry per CDR3 protein. The repertoire holds about 620,000 distinct CDR3 sequences, with roughly 20% as singletons. The material sequenced was peripheral blood. The receptors originated from a woman aged 18-30 years with stable Graves' hyperthyroidism. Some clones in this sample may be carry-over from other donors' samples. Both conserved end residues are part of each CDR3. A D gene is named only where the DNA matches it firmly. Only part of the rows carry a size: once, few, many, or a class if the clone is expanded.

CDR3aa,CDR3nt,d_gene,abundance,v_gene,j_gene
CASSIKRGQETQYF,TGCGCCAGCAGCATCAAGCGGGGGCAAGAGACCCAGTACTTC,TRBD2,many,TRBV5-1,TRBJ2-5
CASSLGGFSNQPQHF,TGTGCCAGCAGTTTAGGGGGCTTTAGCAATCAGCCCCAGCATTTT,-,many,TRBV28,TRBJ1-5
CASGGAAQETQYF,TGTGCTAGTGGCGGGGCAGCCCAAGAGACCCAGTACTTC,-,-,TRBV12-5,TRBJ2-5
CASLRQSYEQYF,TGTGCCAGCCTCAGACAGTCCTACGAGCAGTACTTC,-,many,TRBV2,TRBJ2-7
CASTQGRRRTEAFF,TGTGCCAGCACCCAGGGTCGGAGGCGAACTGAAGCTTTCTTT,-,-,TRBV3-1,TRBJ1-1
CASSRRGTGELFF,TGTGCCAGCAGTCGCCGGGGGACCGGGGAGCTGTTTTTT,-,-,TRBV3-1,TRBJ2-2
CSSTRGNEETQYF,TGCAGCTCAACCCGGGGGAACGAAGAGACCCAGTACTTC,-,many,TRBV29-1,TRBJ2-5
CASRWGAQAETQYF,TGCGCCAGCAGGTGGGGGGCGCAGGCAGAGACCCAGTACTTC,-,few,TRBV5-1,TRBJ2-5
CAKRGSEQYF,TGTGCCAAAAGGGGGTCCGAGCAGTACTTC,-,-,TRBV9,TRBJ2-7
CASSFDLGTSAYEQYF,TGTGCCAGCAGTTTCGATCTGGGGACTTCCGCCTACGAGCAGTACTTC,-,once,TRBV28,TRBJ2-7
CASNPSAGERSNQPQHF,TGTGCCAGCAACCCAAGCGCAGGGGAGAGGAGCAATCAGCCCCAGCATTTT,-,many,TRBV6-1,TRBJ1-5
CASSLTSVGTGELFF,TGTGCCAGCAGCCTCACTAGCGTGGGGACCGGGGAGCTGTTTTTT,TRBD2,many,TRBV28,TRBJ2-2
CASRGQGNTIYF,TGTGCCAGCAGAGGACAGGGAAACACCATATATTTT,-,-,TRBV7-9,TRBJ1-3